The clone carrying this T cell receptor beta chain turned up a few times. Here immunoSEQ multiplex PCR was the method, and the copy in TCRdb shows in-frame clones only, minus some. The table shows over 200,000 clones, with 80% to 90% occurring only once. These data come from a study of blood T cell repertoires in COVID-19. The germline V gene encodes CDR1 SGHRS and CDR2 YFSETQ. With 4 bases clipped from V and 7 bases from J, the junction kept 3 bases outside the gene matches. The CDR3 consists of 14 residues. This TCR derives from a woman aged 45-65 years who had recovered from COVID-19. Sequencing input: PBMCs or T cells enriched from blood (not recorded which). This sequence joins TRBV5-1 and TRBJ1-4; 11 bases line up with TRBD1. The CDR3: CASSPGQGGEKLFF. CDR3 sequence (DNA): TGCGCCAGCAGCCCGGGACAGGGGGGTGAAAAACTGTTTTTT.